The 17 T cell receptor beta chains below come from one sample, sequenced in a study of naive and memory T cell subsets. Regarding the study as a whole: A few larger clonotypes appeared in naive repertoires, especially CD8, possibly memory cells re-expressing CD45RA.

These receptors are not linked to any known antigen. Both TRBC1 and TRBC2 were covered by a beta constant-region primer of two equimolar oligonucleotides. Four rounds of PCR amplified the ligated cDNA using nested alpha and beta constant-region primers plus SP2. TCRdb itself ran the UMI-ligation and nested PCR reads through MiXCR, one entry per CDR3 protein. The sample lists over 110,000 distinct CDR3 sequences; 15% to 25% were seen once. The sample comprised naive CD8+ T cells from blood. The source of these receptors is a human donor in good health.

This sequence joins TRBV6-2 or TRBV6-3 and TRBJ1-1, with D hard to call. This CDR3 has 14 amino acids. Germline lookup yields CDR1 MNHEY and CDR2 SVGEGT. Trimming shortened V by 2 bases and J by 1 base, and 8 bases separated the two germline ends. The CDR3 sequence is CASSYLERNTEAFF. The CDR3 DNA sequence: TGTGCCAGCAGTTACCTAGAGCGGAACACTGAAGCTTTCTTT.

The chain links TRBV12-3 or TRBV12-4 to TRBJ1-2, with D uncertain. The CDR3 is 12 residues long. V lost 1 base and J lost 5, with 5 bases in between. CDR3 loop: CASSLGLYGYTF. The CDR3 bases are TGTGCCAGCAGTTTAGGACTGTATGGCTACACCTTC.

The chain recombines TRBV6-2 or TRBV6-3 with TRBJ1-5; D is undetermined. The CDR3 is 13 amino acids. Germline CDR1 and CDR2: MNHEY and SVGEGT. Trimming took 4 bases from V and 3 from J, leaving 7 bases between them. CDR3 in DNA: TGTGCCAGCAGTTCTTGGATCAATCAGCCCCAGCATTTT. The encoded protein is CASSSWINQPQHF.

A few counts support this clonotype. This sequence joins TRBV6-5 and TRBJ2-7; TRBD2 agrees at 13 bases. V lost 4 bases to trimming and J lost 5 bases; unmatched junction nucleotides: 5. In germline, CDR1 is MNHEY, CDR2 SVGAGI. This CDR3 region has 15 residues. The CDR3 is CASSWTSGRGHEQYF. The CDR3 DNA is TGTGCCAGCAGTTGGACTAGCGGGAGAGGTCACGAGCAGTACTTC.

The V call is TRBV6-5, the J call TRBJ1-1; D gene uncertain. V gave up 5 bases and J gave up 6 bases, with 7 bases separating them. The CDR3 is 11 residues long. From germline, CDR1 is MNHEY and CDR2 SVGAGI. In DNA, the CDR3 is TGTGCCAGCAGTAAGCCCCCTGAAGCTTTCTTT. It codes for CASSKPPEAFF.

This clonotype turned up a few times. The rearrangement joins TRBV9 to TRBJ2-7; D perhaps matches TRBD2 (6 bases). Deletions cut 1 base from V and 2 bases from J, with 13 bases between. CDR1 and CDR2 from the germline V gene are SGDLS and YYNGEE. The length of the CDR3 is 15 residues. This CDR3 reads CASSVTGERTYEQYF. As DNA, the CDR3 is TGTGCCAGCAGCGTAACGGGGGAACGAACCTACGAGCAGTACTTC.

This clonotype was detected only a few times. V is TRBV28 and J is TRBJ2-1; 9 nucleotides align to TRBD2. With V trimmed by 3 bases and J by 8 bases, 11 bases remained unmatched. This CDR3 has 16 residues. Germline V CDR1 and CDR2: MDHEN, SYDVKM. The CDR3 sequence is CASSFSAGGPLYEQFF. The CDR3 DNA reads TGTGCCAGCAGTTTTTCGGCGGGAGGGCCACTTTATGAGCAGTTCTTC.

This clonotype was counted a single time. The chain links TRBV27 to TRBJ2-7; no reliable D call. V lost 8 bases to trimming and J lost 1 base, with 12 bases between them. Germline CDR1 reads MNHEY; CDR2 reads SMNVEV (reference sequence). The CDR3 spans 13 residues. Here the CDR3 reads CASAPQLSYEQYF. CDR3 DNA sequence: TGTGCCAGCGCCCCGCAGCTGTCCTACGAGCAGTACTTC.

This clonotype was observed a few times. The chain carries TRBV5-1 and TRBJ1-2; 7 bases are shared with TRBD1. Unmatched junction bases numbered 8, after V lost 3 bases and J lost 0 bases. This CDR3 region has 16 residues. From germline, CDR1 is SGHRS and CDR2 YFSETQ. The CDR3 nucleotides read TGCGCCAGCAGCTCGACCCGGACAGGAACTAACTATGGCTACACCTTC. Its translation is CASSSTRTGTNYGYTF.

The gene calls are TRBV9 and TRBJ1-1, with a possible D match to TRBD1 (6 bases). Germline V gene data show CDR1 as SGDLS and CDR2 as YYNGEE. There are 13 residues in the CDR3. V was pared by 3 bases and J by 1 base, with 7 bases between. In DNA, the CDR3 is TGTGCCAGCAGCGCACAGGGGAACACTGAAGCTTTCTTT. It encodes CASSAQGNTEAFF.

V and J are TRBV4-1 and TRBJ2-1; 7 positions agree with TRBD1. Germline V gene sequence: CDR1 MGHRA, CDR2 YSYEKL. CDR3 length equals 18 residues. The V and J ends lost 4 bases and 4 bases, in that order; junction bases with no gene match: 16. CDR3 sequence reads: CASSPEPPDRLRYNEQFF. The CDR3 DNA reads as TGCGCCAGCAGCCCAGAGCCCCCGGACAGGTTGCGGTACAATGAGCAGTTCTTC.

This clonotype has only a few counts. The chain links TRBV20-1 to TRBJ2-7, with D unclear. From germline, CDR1 is DFQATT and CDR2 SNEGSKA (reference sequence). CDR3 length: 14 amino acids. With 0 bases removed from V and 5 bases from J, the gap between germline ends came to 14 bases. This CDR3 reads CSARDVDSSDEQYF. The CDR3 DNA follows: TGCAGTGCTAGAGATGTGGATAGCTCGGACGAGCAGTACTTC.

This chain joins TRBV7-9 and TRBJ2-7; TRBD1 matches 9 bases. V lost 5 bases, J lost 3 bases, and 5 bases stayed unmatched. CDR3 length equals 14 residues. The germline V gene encodes CDR1 SEHNR and CDR2 FQNEAQ (reference sequence). In DNA form, the CDR3 reads TGTGCCAGCAGCCTCTCGGACAGGGGCTACGAGCAGTACTTC. Its translation is CASSLSDRGYEQYF.

This clonotype was recorded a few times. The chain links TRBV30 to TRBJ1-1, with a possible D match to TRBD1 (6 bases). Germline V gene data show CDR1 as GTSNPN and CDR2 as SVGIG (reference sequence). CDR3 size: 11 residues. The V and J ends lost 3 bases and 7 bases respectively, with 9 bases between them. CDR3 DNA sequence: TGTGCCTGGAGCAGGGGCCTTGAAGCTTTCTTT. It specifies CAWSRGLEAFF.

The CDR3 DNA reads as TGTGCCAGCAGTCTTAACCGGGAGCAGTTCTTC. Translating gives CASSLNREQFF. The chain recombines TRBV6-5 with TRBJ2-1; D ambiguous. This CDR3 is built from 11 residues. Trimming left V 5 bases short and J 10 bases short, with 9 bases between. The germline V gene has CDR1 MNHEY and CDR2 SVGAGI.

This clonotype showed up just a few times. The chain is built from TRBV28 and TRBJ2-5; the match to TRBD2 covers 10 bases. The CDR3 sequence is 16 residues long. Per germline, CDR1 MDHEN and CDR2 SYDVKM. Unmatched junction bases numbered 14, after V lost 10 bases and J lost 3 bases. CDR3 loop: CATTSRMSGREETQYF. The CDR3 nucleotides read TGTGCCACCACCTCGCGTATGAGCGGGAGGGAAGAGACCCAGTACTTC.

This clonotype came up a few times. This chain links TRBV4-1 with TRBJ1-2; D may be TRBD1 (5 bases). Trimming pared 0 bases from V and 5 bases from J, leaving 16 bases between. Per germline, CDR1 MGHRA and CDR2 YSYEKL. The CDR3 has 16 residues. This chain's CDR3 is CASSQDRGARPYGYTF. In nucleotides, the CDR3 is TGCGCCAGCAGCCAAGACCGCGGGGCCCGACCATATGGCTACACCTTC.